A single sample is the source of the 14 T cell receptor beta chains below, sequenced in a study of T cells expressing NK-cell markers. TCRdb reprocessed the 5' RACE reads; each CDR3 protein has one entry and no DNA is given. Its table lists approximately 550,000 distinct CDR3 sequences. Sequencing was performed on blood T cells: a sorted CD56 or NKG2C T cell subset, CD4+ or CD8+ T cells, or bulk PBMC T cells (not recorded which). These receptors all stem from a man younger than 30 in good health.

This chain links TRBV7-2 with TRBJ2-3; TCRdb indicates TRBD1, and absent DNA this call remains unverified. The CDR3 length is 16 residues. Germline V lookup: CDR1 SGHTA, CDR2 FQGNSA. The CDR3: CASSSEGWDRTDTQYF.

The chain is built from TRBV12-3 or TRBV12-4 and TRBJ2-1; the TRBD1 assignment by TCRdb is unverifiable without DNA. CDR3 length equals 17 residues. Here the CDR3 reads CASSLPPGQGIRNEQFF.

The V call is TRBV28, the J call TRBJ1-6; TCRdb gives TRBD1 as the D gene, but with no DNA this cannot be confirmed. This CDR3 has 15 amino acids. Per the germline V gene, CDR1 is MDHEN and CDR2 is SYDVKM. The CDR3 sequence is CASSFYQGRNSPLHF.

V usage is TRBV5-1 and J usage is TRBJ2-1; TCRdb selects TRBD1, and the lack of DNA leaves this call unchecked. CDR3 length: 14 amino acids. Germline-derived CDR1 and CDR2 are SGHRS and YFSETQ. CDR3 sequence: CASGRDRQYNEQFF. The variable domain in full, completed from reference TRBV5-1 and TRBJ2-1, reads KAGVTQTPRYLIKTRGQQVTLSCSPISGHRSVSWYQQTPGQGLQFLFEYFSETQRNKGNFPGRFSGRQFSNSRSEMNVSTLELGDSALYLCASGRDRQYNEQFFGPGTRLTVL.

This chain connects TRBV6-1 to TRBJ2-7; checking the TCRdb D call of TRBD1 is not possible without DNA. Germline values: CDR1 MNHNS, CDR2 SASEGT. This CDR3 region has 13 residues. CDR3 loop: CASSRDIDYEQYF.

CDR3: CAIRGTGGAGNTIYF. V usage is TRBV10-3 and J usage is TRBJ1-3; TCRdb outputs TRBD1, but without DNA this stays unchecked. The CDR3 extends over 15 amino acids. Germline CDR1 is ENHRY and CDR2 is SYGVKD.

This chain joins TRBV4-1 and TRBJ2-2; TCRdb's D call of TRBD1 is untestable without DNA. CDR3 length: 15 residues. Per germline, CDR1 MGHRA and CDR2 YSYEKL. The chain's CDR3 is CASSRARGQGGELFF.

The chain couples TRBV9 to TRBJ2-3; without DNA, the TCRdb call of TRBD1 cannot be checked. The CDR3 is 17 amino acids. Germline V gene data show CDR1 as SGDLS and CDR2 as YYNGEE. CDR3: CASSAIAGTGDTDTQYF.

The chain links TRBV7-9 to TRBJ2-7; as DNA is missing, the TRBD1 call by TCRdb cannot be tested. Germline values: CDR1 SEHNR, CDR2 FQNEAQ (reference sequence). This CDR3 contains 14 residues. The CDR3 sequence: CASSMDRGRPEQYF.

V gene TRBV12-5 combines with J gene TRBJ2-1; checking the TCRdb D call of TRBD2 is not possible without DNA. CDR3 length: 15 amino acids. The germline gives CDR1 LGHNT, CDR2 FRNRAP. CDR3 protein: CASGPGLAGRNEQFF.

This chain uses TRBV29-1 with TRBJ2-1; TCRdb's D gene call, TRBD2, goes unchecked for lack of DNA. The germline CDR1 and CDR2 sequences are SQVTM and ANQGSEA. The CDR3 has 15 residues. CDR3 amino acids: CSVDLAGGLYNEQFF.

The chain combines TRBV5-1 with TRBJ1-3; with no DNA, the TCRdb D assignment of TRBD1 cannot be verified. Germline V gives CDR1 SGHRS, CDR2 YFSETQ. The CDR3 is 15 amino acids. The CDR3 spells CASSSLGDRGNTIYF.

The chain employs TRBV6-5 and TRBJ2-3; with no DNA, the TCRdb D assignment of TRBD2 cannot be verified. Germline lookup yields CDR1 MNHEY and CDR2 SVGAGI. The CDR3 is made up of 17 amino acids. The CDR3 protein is CASSPPVTSGFTDTQYF.

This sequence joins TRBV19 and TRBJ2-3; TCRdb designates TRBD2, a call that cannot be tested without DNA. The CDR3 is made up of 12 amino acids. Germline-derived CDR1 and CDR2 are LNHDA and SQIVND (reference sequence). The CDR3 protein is CASSGGPDTQYF.